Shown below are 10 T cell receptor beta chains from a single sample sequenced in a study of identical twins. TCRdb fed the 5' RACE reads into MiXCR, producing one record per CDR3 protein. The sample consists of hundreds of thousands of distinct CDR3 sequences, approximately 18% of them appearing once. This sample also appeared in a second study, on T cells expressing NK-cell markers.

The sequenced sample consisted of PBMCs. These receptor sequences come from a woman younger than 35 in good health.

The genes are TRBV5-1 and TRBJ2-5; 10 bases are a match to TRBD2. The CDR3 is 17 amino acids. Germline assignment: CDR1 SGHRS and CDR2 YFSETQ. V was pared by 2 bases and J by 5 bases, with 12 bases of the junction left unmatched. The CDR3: CASSLGAQREGRETQYF. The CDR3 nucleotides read TGCGCCAGCAGCTTAGGCGCGCAGCGGGAGGGCCGGGAGACCCAGTACTTC.

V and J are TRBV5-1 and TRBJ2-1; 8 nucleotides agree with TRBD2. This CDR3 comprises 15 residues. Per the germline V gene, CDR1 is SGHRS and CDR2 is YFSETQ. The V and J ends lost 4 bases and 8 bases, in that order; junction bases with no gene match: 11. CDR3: CASSAGTSIVDEQFF. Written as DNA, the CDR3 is TGCGCCAGCAGCGCCGGGACTAGTATCGTCGATGAGCAGTTCTTC.

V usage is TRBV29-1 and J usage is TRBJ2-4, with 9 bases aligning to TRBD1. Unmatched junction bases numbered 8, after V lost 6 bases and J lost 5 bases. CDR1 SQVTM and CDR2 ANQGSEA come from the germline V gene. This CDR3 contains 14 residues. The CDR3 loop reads CSVGQGWDENIQYF. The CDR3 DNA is TGCAGCGTGGGACAGGGATGGGACGAAAACATTCAGTACTTC.

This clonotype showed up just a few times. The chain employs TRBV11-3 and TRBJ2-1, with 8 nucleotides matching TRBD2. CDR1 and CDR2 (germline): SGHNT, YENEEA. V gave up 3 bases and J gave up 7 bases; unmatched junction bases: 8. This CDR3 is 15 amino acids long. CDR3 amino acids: CASSFLAGGRNEQFF. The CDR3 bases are TGTGCCAGCAGCTTTCTGGCGGGGGGACGTAATGAGCAGTTCTTC.

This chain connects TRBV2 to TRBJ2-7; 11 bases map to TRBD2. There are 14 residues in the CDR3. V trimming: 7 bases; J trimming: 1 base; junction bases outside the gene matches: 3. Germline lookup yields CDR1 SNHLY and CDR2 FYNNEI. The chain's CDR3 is CASNRLAGSYEQYF. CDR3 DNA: TGTGCCAGCAATCGACTAGCGGGATCCTACGAGCAGTACTTC.

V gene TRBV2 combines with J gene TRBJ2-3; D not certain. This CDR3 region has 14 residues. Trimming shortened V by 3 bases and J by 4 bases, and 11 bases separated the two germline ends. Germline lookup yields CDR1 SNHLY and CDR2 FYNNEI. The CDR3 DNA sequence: TGTGCCAGCAGTGACCCCGAAGGTCCAGATACGCAGTATTTT. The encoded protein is CASSDPEGPDTQYF.

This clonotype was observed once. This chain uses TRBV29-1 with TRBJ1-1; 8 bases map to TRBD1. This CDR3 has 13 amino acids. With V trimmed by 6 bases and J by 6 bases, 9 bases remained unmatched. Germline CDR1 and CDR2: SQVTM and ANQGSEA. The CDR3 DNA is TGCAGCGTAGGACAGGGTGTGGTGGCTGAAGCTTTCTTT. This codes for CSVGQGVVAEAFF.

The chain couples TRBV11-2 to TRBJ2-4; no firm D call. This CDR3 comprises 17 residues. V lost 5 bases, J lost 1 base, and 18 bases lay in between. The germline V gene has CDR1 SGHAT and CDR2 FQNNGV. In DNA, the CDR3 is TGTGCCAGCAGCACTGGACCGCTTCTTATGGCCAAAAACATTCAGTACTTC. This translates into CASSTGPLLMAKNIQYF. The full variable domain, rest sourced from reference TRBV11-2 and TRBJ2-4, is EAGVAQSPRYKIIEKRQSVAFWCNPISGHATLYWYQQILGQGPKLLIQFQNNGVVDDSQLPKDRFSAERLKGVDSTLKIQPAKLEDSAVYLCASSTGPLLMAKNIQYFGAGTRLSVL.

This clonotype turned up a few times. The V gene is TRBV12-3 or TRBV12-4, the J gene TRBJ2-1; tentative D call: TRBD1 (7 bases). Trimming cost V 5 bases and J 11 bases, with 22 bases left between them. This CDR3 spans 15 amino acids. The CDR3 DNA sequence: TGTGCCAGCAGTCCCCCCGCGGCCCCAGGGGGGCAGCAGTTCTTC. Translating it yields CASSPPAAPGGQQFF.

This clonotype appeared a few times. In nucleotides, the CDR3 is TGTGCCACCACCTGGAGACTAGAAAAACTGTTTTTT. It specifies CATTWRLEKLFF. The V call is TRBV21-1, the J call TRBJ1-4. TRBV21-1 is a documented pseudogene. This CDR3 has 12 residues.